These T cell receptor beta chains were read from a single sample in a study of technical replicates of blood from several donors. The assay was immunoSEQ multiplex PCR, and TCRdb's table has in-frame clones only and misses some. There are tens of thousands of clones in the sample; roughly 92% occur only once, and around 0.26% lies in the top ten. The specimen was T cells isolated from PBMCs. All receptors derive from a human donor in good health. Both conserved end residues are part of each CDR3. A D gene is named only where the DNA matches it firmly. Clone size is not always given. Where it is, it says once, few, many or a class for expanded clones.

>NA|TRBJ1-1|14|NA|TRBV11-2
TGTGCCAGCAGCCAGACAGTTGGGGGGACTGAAGCTTTCTTT
CASSQTVGGTEAFF
>once|TRBJ1-2|13|NA|TRBV19
TGTGCCAGTAGTATCAAAACTGTTGATGGCTACACCTTC
CASSIKTVDGYTF
>NA|TRBJ1-2|13|TRBD1|TRBV29-1
TGCAGCGTTGATAAGGGACAGGGGAGCGGCTACACCTTC
CSVDKGQGSGYTF
>NA|TRBJ2-7|14|TRBD2|TRBV4-1
TGCGCCAGCAGCCAAGCGGGGGGGGCCTACGAGCAGTACTTC
CASSQAGGAYEQYF
>NA|TRBJ1-5|14|NA|TRBV6-5
TGTGCCAGCAGTTACTCGCGGAGCAATCAGCCCCAGCATTTT
CASSYSRSNQPQHF
>NA|TRBJ2-5|15|TRBD2|TRBV5-1
TGCGCCAGCAGCTGGGGCGGGGAGGGCCGAGAGACCCAGTACTTC
CASSWGGEGRETQYF
>NA|TRBJ1-1|15|TRBD1|TRBV11-3
TGTGCCAGCAGCCTGCTGAGGGGGCAAAGAACTGAAGCTTTCTTT
CASSLLRGQRTEAFF
>few|TRBJ1-1|14|NA|TRBV9
TGTGCCAGCAGCGTTACAGGGTTTGGAACTGAAGCTTTCTTT
CASSVTGFGTEAFF
>NA|TRBJ1-5|14|TRBD1|TRBV19
TGTGCCAGTATGGGACAGGGGATTAATCAGCCCCAGCATTTT
CASMGQGINQPQHF
>NA|TRBJ2-1|12|TRBD1|TRBV30
TGTGCCTGGACTGGGGACAGGGCTGAGCAGTTCTTC
CAWTGDRAEQFF
>NA|TRBJ2-7|17|TRBD2|TRBV5-1
TGCGCCAGCAGCTACCCTGCTAGCGGGAGGGACTCCTACGAGCAGTACTTC
CASSYPASGRDSYEQYF
>NA|TRBJ2-5|11|NA|TRBV14
TGTGCCAGCAGCCAAGGGACACCCCAGTACTTC
CASSQGTPQYF
>NA|TRBJ2-7|14|NA|TRBV30
TGTGCCTGGAGTGTAGGGGTCCTCTCCTACGAGCAGTACTTC
CAWSVGVLSYEQYF
>NA|TRBJ2-7|15|TRBD1|TRBV2
TGTGCCAGCAGTGGCAGGACAGGGGTGTCCTACGAGCAGTACTTC
CASSGRTGVSYEQYF
>NA|TRBJ2-2|17|TRBD2|TRBV30
TGTGCCTGGAGTTCACTAGCGGGGGGCCAGGGCACCGGGGAGCTGTTTTTT
CAWSSLAGGQGTGELFF
>NA|TRBJ1-2|13|NA|TRBV29-1
TGCAGCGCCTTGGACAGAGACTACTATGGCTACACCTTC
CSALDRDYYGYTF